This TCR beta chain was profiled in a study of blood T cell repertoires in COVID-19. Data came from immunoSEQ multiplex PCR; TCRdb stores just in-frame clones and leaves some out. The profile shows about 250,000 clones, approximately 84% of them singletons. CDR1 and CDR2 from the germline V gene are SGHRS and YFSETQ. The CDR3 spans 12 residues. The germline V and J ends were trimmed by 1 base and 4 bases, with 6 bases remaining between them. This sequence joins TRBV5-1 and TRBJ2-7; a weak D match, TRBD2 (5 bases). The sequencing sample was made of PBMCs or T cells enriched from blood (not recorded which). The TCR comes from a man aged 35-49 years who had recovered from COVID-19. CDR3 nucleotide sequence: TGCGCCAGCAGCTTGCGCGGGTACGAGCAGTACTTC. As protein: CASSLRGYEQYF.